One sample yielded the 26 T cell receptor beta chains listed below, sequenced in a study of beta chain features in type 1 diabetes. General study points: For Type 1 diabetes patients, all four CD4+ subsets carried TCRB CDR3s that were moderately but significantly shorter.

Every isolated RNA sample was fully reverse transcribed, so sequencing captured expressed TCRB transcripts. Sequenced by immunoSEQ multiplex PCR; TCRdb stores in-frame clones only, minus some. The sample lists 600,000 or so clones, roughly 12% seen once, with approximately 0.11% in the top ten. No antigen is known for these receptors. Sequenced sample: naive CD4+ T cells from blood. The receptors stem from a man under 40 with type 1 diabetes.

This clone was observed a few times. This chain joins TRBV25-1 and TRBJ2-1, with 8 bases identical to TRBD1. CDR3 size: 13 residues. V was pared by 8 bases and J by 4 bases, with 4 bases of the junction left unmatched. Germline values: CDR1 MGHDK, CDR2 SYGVNS. This CDR3 reads CASRDRLYNEQFF. CDR3 sequence (DNA): TGTGCCAGCCGGGACAGGTTGTACAATGAGCAGTTCTTC.

This chain links TRBV7-2 with TRBJ2-3, with D hard to call. Germline CDR1 and CDR2: SGHTA and FQGNSA. CDR3 length: 15 amino acids. Between the trimmed V and J ends, which lost 4 bases and 0 bases, there was a span of 11 bases. The CDR3 region is CASSSDGPSTDTQYF. In nucleotides, the CDR3 is TGTGCCAGCAGCTCCGACGGCCCTAGCACAGATACGCAGTATTTT.

This clone has a handful of counts. The J gene is TRBJ1-6, the V gene TRBV9, with D unclear. The CDR3 loop spans 15 amino acids. Germline values: CDR1 SGDLS, CDR2 YYNGEE. Trimming cost V 3 bases and J 6 bases, with 13 bases left between them. This chain's CDR3 is CASSGQDGINSPLHF. In nucleotides, the CDR3 is TGTGCCAGCAGCGGCCAGGATGGGATTAATTCACCCCTCCACTTT.

This clone was observed a few times. This chain connects TRBV6-1 to TRBJ2-1, with D possibly called TRBD1 or TRBD2 (5 bases each). In germline, CDR1 is MNHNS, CDR2 SASEGT. Trimming pared 4 bases from V and 5 bases from J, leaving 15 bases between. The CDR3 totals 15 residues. As DNA, the CDR3 is TGTGCCAGCAGTGGAGGGGACCTAGGGAACAATGAGCAGTTCTTC. As protein: CASSGGDLGNNEQFF.

This chain links TRBV5-4 with TRBJ2-5; D perhaps matches TRBD2 (5 bases). V lost 2 bases and J lost 5, with 13 bases in between. There are 14 residues in the CDR3. Per germline, CDR1 SGHNT and CDR2 YYREEE (reference sequence). The CDR3 region is CASSLALAGETQYF. As DNA, the CDR3 is TGTGCCAGCAGCTTAGCGCTAGCAGGCGAGACCCAGTACTTC.

This clone was found a few times. This chain links TRBV4-3 with TRBJ2-2; D is perhaps TRBD2 (6 bases). Germline CDR1 reads LGHNA; CDR2 reads YSLEER. The length of the CDR3 is 18 residues. The V and J ends lost 3 bases and 2 bases respectively, with 19 bases between them. DNA for the CDR3: TGCGCCAGCAGCCAGGAGATGTCGGTAGCGGACAACACCGGGGAGCTGTTTTTT. This gives the protein CASSQEMSVADNTGELFF.

This chain uses TRBV11-2 with TRBJ2-7, with TRBD1 as a possible D gene (5 bases). This CDR3 has 14 residues. Germline CDR1 SGHAT, CDR2 FQNNGV. V was clipped by 5 bases and J by 1 base, with 12 bases between them. The CDR3 sequence is CASSPWGNSYEQYF. CDR3 DNA: TGTGCCAGCAGCCCCTGGGGCAATTCCTACGAGCAGTACTTC.

The chain combines TRBV5-4 with TRBJ2-2; 9 bases map to TRBD1. This CDR3 has 17 residues. J lost 4 bases, V lost 0 bases, and 7 bases had no gene match. Germline V gene lookup returns CDR1 SGHNT and CDR2 YYREEE (reference sequence). CDR3 bases: TGTGCCAGCAGCTTGGCCCCGGGACAGGGAACCACCGGGGAGCTGTTTTTT. The encoded protein is CASSLAPGQGTTGELFF.

This clone has only a few counts. The rearrangement links TRBV7-8 to TRBJ2-1, with 8 bases aligning to TRBD2. J was trimmed by 4 bases and V by 0 bases; bases with no gene match: 5. The CDR3 length is 16 residues. Germline CDR1 is SGHVS and CDR2 is FQNEAQ. CDR3 in amino acids: CASSLALLAGYNEQFF. The DNA for the CDR3 is TGTGCCAGCAGCTTAGCGTTGTTAGCGGGGTACAATGAGCAGTTCTTC.

This clone was detected only a few times. The gene calls are TRBV7-9 and TRBJ2-1; D ambiguous. Germline V gene data show CDR1 as SEHNR and CDR2 as FQNEAQ (reference sequence). V lost 3 bases and J lost 5, with 8 bases in between. CDR3 length: 13 amino acids. CDR3 amino acids: CASSLLGDNEQFF. The CDR3 nucleotides read TGTGCCAGCAGCTTGCTTGGGGACAATGAGCAGTTCTTC. Filled out from reference TRBV7-9 and TRBJ2-1, the complete variable domain reads DTGVSQNPRHKITKRGQNVTFRCDPISEHNRLYWYRQTLGQGPEFLTYFQNEAQLEKSRLLSDRFSAERPKGSFSTLEIQRTEQGDSAMYLCASSLLGDNEQFFGPGTRLTVL.

This clone has a handful of counts. The chain couples TRBV7-9 to TRBJ2-5; 10 bases match TRBD1. The DNA end lines up better with TRBJ2-7; the J call may be wrong. This CDR3 has 15 residues. The germline V gene has CDR1 SEHNR and CDR2 FQNEAQ (reference sequence). The CDR3 nucleotides read TGTGCCAGCAGCGCTCCCGGGACAGGGGTTCCCGAGCAGTACTTC. Protein sequence: CASSAPGTGVPEQYF.

To note about this clone: One end of the junction is discordant with germline, which a read error may explain. V is TRBV2 and J is TRBJ1-2; 7 bases are a match to TRBD1. The CDR3 loop spans 11 amino acids. Per the germline V gene, CDR1 is SNHLY and CDR2 is FYNNEI. The CDR3, as DNA: TGTGCCAGCAGCGAACGACAGGGTCTACCCTTC. Residues: CASSERQGLPF.

The gene calls are TRBV7-9 and TRBJ2-7; 7 bases map to TRBD1. The CDR3 runs to 15 residues. With 4 bases clipped from V and 2 bases from J, the junction kept 8 bases outside the gene matches. Germline assignment: CDR1 SEHNR and CDR2 FQNEAQ (reference sequence). The CDR3 coding sequence is TGTGCCAGCAGCTCACAGGGGATTCGGGCCTACGAGCAGTACTTC. It encodes CASSSQGIRAYEQYF.

This clone was picked up a small number of times. V and J are TRBV2 and TRBJ2-7; D is perhaps TRBD1 or TRBD2 (6 bases each). Trimming removed 7 bases from V and 1 base from J, with 14 bases in between. The CDR3 has 14 residues. In germline, CDR1 is SNHLY, CDR2 FYNNEI. As DNA, the CDR3 is TGTGCCAGCAACCCTGCGGGACAATCCTACGAGCAGTACTTC. Translated: CASNPAGQSYEQYF.

There are a few counts of this clone. This chain joins TRBV27 and TRBJ2-2; D is perhaps TRBD1 (6 bases). CDR1 is MNHEY and CDR2 is SMNVEV in the germline V gene (reference sequence). This CDR3 comprises 16 residues. Trimming pared 4 bases from V and 0 bases from J, leaving 12 bases between. CDR3 region: CASSSLGTTNTGELFF. For the CDR3, the DNA is TGTGCCAGCAGTTCCCTCGGGACAACGAACACCGGGGAGCTGTTTTTT.

The chain is built from TRBV14 and TRBJ2-4, with D possibly matching TRBD1 (5 bases). This CDR3 comprises 15 residues. The V gene's germline CDR1 is SGHDN and CDR2 FVKESK. The ends were cut back, 4 bases at V and 0 bases at J, with 10 bases in the middle. The CDR3 spells CASSPQGLAKNIQYF. The DNA of the CDR3 is TGTGCCAGCAGCCCCCAGGGTCTAGCCAAAAACATTCAGTACTTC.

This clone was detected only a few times. V and J are TRBV29-1 and TRBJ2-3; TRBD1 matches at 10 bases. J was trimmed by 8 bases and V by 7 bases; bases with no gene match: 6. This CDR3 is 12 amino acids long. Germline V gene sequence: CDR1 SQVTM, CDR2 ANQGSEA. The CDR3: CSAARTGGTQYF. The CDR3 DNA sequence: TGCAGCGCTGCGCGGACAGGGGGTACGCAGTATTTT.

The gene calls are TRBV10-3 and TRBJ1-1, with D unclear. From germline, CDR1 is ENHRY and CDR2 SYGVKD. This CDR3 is built from 13 residues. The V end lost 7 bases, the J end lost 0 bases, and 9 bases lay between the germline ends. DNA for the CDR3: TGTGCCATCATGGACGGAATGAACACTGAAGCTTTCTTT. This gives the protein CAIMDGMNTEAFF.

This rearrangement joins TRBV9 to TRBJ1-1; possibly TRBD1 for D (6 bases). Per the germline V gene, CDR1 is SGDLS and CDR2 is YYNGEE. Between the trimmed V and J ends, which lost 4 bases and 5 bases, there was a span of 18 bases. The CDR3 has 15 amino acids. The CDR3 nucleotides read TGTGCCAGCAGCCTCTCCCCTAGGGGGATTACTGAAGCTTTCTTT. Translated, it gives CASSLSPRGITEAFF. The full variable domain, completed using reference TRBV9 and TRBJ1-1, is DSGVTQTPKHLITATGQRVTLRCSPRSGDLSVYWYQQSLDQGLQFLIQYYNGEERAKGNILERFSAQQFPDLHSELNLSSLELGDSALYFCASSLSPRGITEAFFGQGTRLTVV.

J is TRBJ2-4 and V is TRBV4-1; D not resolved. The CDR3 is made up of 16 amino acids. V shed 3 bases and J shed 0 bases, with 12 bases lying between them. Germline V gives CDR1 MGHRA, CDR2 YSYEKL. The CDR3 sequence: CASSQGSEIAKNIQYF. The CDR3 bases are TGCGCCAGCAGCCAGGGTTCGGAGATAGCCAAAAACATTCAGTACTTC.

This clone was detected only a few times. A read error may produce the germline difference seen at one junction end. The chain combines TRBV18 with TRBJ2-7; 9 bases line up with TRBD1. Germline CDR1 is KGHSH and CDR2 is LQKENI. CDR3 length equals 14 residues. The CDR3 DNA sequence: TGTGCCAGCTCTTACGGACAGGGGTTCAGCGAGCAATACTTC. Translation gives CASSYGQGFSEQYF.

V usage is TRBV6-1 and J usage is TRBJ2-7, with D tentatively TRBD2 (5 bases). The V end was cut by 8 bases, the J end by 3 bases, with 14 bases between. The CDR3 is 13 amino acids. Germline V gene sequence: CDR1 MNHNS, CDR2 SASEGT. CDR3 residues: CASGRETHYEQYF. CDR3 DNA: TGTGCCAGCGGCCGGGAAACACACTACGAGCAGTACTTC.

The chain links TRBV6-5 to TRBJ1-4; the match to TRBD1 covers 7 bases. Germline V gene lookup returns CDR1 MNHEY and CDR2 SVGAGI. CDR3 length equals 14 residues. Germline trimming cut 7 bases from V and 7 bases from J; bases unmatched to any gene: 9. The CDR3 bases are TGTGCCAGCAAGTCGACAGGGTTAGTTGAAAAACTGTTTTTT. Translated, it gives CASKSTGLVEKLFF.

This sequence joins TRBV11-2 and TRBJ2-1; D gene ambiguous. The CDR3 spans 14 residues. Trimming shortened V by 0 bases and J by 6 bases, and 9 bases separated the two germline ends. Germline V gives CDR1 SGHAT, CDR2 FQNNGV. The CDR3 DNA is TGTGCCAGCAGCTTAGAAAATCCGCGCAATGAGCAGTTCTTC. It encodes CASSLENPRNEQFF.

V and J are TRBV6-5 and TRBJ1-6; no clear D. The germline gives CDR1 MNHEY, CDR2 SVGAGI. CDR3 length: 14 residues. V lost 0 bases, J lost 11 bases, and 11 bases lay in between. DNA of the CDR3: TGTGCCAGCAGTTACTCCGCCCTCGATACACCCCTCCACTTT. This encodes CASSYSALDTPLHF.

This clone has just a few counts. V usage is TRBV7-9 and J usage is TRBJ1-4; the D is unclear. CDR1 and CDR2 (germline): SEHNR, FQNEAQ (reference sequence). This CDR3 spans 13 amino acids. The germline V and J ends were trimmed by 3 bases and 7 bases, with 9 bases remaining between them. The DNA of the CDR3 is TGTGCCAGCAGCTTGATGGTGGCTGAAAAACTGTTTTTT. It is translated as CASSLMVAEKLFF.